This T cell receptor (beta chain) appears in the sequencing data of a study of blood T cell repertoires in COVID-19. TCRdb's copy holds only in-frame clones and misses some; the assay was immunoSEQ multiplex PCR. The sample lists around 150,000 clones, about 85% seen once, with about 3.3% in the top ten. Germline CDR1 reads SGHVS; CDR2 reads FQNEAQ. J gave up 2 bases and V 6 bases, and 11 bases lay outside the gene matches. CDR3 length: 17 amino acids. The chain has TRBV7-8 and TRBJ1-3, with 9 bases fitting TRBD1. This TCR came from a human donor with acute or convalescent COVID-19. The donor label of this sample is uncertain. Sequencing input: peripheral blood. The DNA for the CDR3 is TGTGCCAGCAGACCTAGGGGGGGGACAGGGACTGGAAACACCATATATTTT. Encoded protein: CASRPRGGTGTGNTIYF.